These 30 T cell receptor beta chains originate from one sample sequenced in a study of regulatory T cells in long-lasting Graves disease. Through Arm-PCR of CDR3 regions and iRepertoire HTBI primers, TCR beta libraries were built. In TCRdb, the multiplex PCR reads were re-called with MiXCR into one record per CDR3 protein. The repertoire holds around 450,000 distinct CDR3 sequences, with 20% to 25% as singletons. This sample's time point: persistent/refractory GD, antithyroid drugs over 5 years with positive TRAb. The TCR library was made from RNA extracted from PBMCs. The sample here was peripheral blood mononuclear cells (PBMCs), taken when the disease was refractory, from a patient treated with antithyroid drugs. The receptor source for this set is a female donor with Graves disease.

This sequence joins TRBV18 and TRBJ1-1; D unclear. The length of the CDR3 is 13 residues. CDR1 and CDR2 (germline): KGHSH, LQKENI. The V end lost 3 bases, the J end lost 9 bases, and 14 bases lay between the germline ends. Written as DNA, the CDR3 is TGTGCCAGCTCACCCCGCCAGGTTGCTAAAGCTTTCTTT. Encoded protein: CASSPRQVAKAFF.

This clonotype occurred many times. The chain employs TRBV2 and TRBJ1-5; possible D gene TRBD1, 5 bases. The V gene lost 8 bases and the J gene lost 3 bases, with 20 bases spanning the gap. The V gene's germline CDR1 is SNHLY and CDR2 FYNNEI. This CDR3 has 16 residues. In DNA, the CDR3 is TGTGCCAGCGTAGAAGAACAGGAGAACTACAATCAGCCCCAGCATTTT. Protein: CASVEEQENYNQPQHF.

In this sample, this clonotype turned up many times. The V gene is TRBV28, the J gene TRBJ2-7; 9 bases are shared with TRBD2. Germline V gene lookup returns CDR1 MDHEN and CDR2 SYDVKM. The CDR3 covers 15 residues. V shed 5 bases and J 0 bases; nucleotides not matched to a gene: 5. CDR3 in amino acids: CASSPSGRPSYEQYF. Written as DNA, the CDR3 is TGTGCCAGCAGTCCCAGCGGGAGGCCCTCCTACGAGCAGTACTTC.

This clonotype has just a few counts. This rearrangement joins TRBV27 to TRBJ2-2; D possibly matches TRBD1 or TRBD2 (6 bases each). In germline, CDR1 is MNHEY, CDR2 SMNVEV (reference sequence). This CDR3 has 16 residues. V was cut by 5 bases and J by 6 bases, with 19 bases left in between. Written as DNA, the CDR3 is TGTGCCAGCAGTCCTACCCCCCACAGGGAGGCCGGGGAGCTGTTTTTT. Encoded protein: CASSPTPHREAGELFF.

The V and J genes are TRBV27 and TRBJ2-5; 13 nucleotides agree with TRBD2. This CDR3 has 17 residues. Germline lookup yields CDR1 MNHEY and CDR2 SMNVEV (reference sequence). V shed 1 base and J 2 bases; nucleotides not matched to a gene: 4. The CDR3 DNA reads as TGTGCCAGCAGTTTATTGACTAGCGGGGGGTTTCAAGAGACCCAGTACTTC. Its translation: CASSLLTSGGFQETQYF.

This clonotype was picked up many times. The chain uses TRBV15 and TRBJ1-1; D is undetermined. CDR1 and CDR2 from the germline V gene are LNHNV and YYDKDF (reference sequence). Trimming cost V 6 bases and J 4 bases, with 12 bases left between them. The CDR3 has 13 amino acids. CDR3 coding DNA: TGTGCCACCAGGACGTCCGCTCTCACTGAAGCTTTCTTT. Translated, it gives CATRTSALTEAFF.

This clonotype was counted ten times or more. Germline and junction disagree at one end, which may indicate a read error. The V and J genes are TRBV19 and TRBJ1-1; D remains unclear. CDR3 length: 11 residues. The V gene's germline CDR1 is LNHDA and CDR2 SQIVND (reference sequence). This CDR3 is CASSIGYDSEF. DNA of the CDR3: TGTGCCAGTAGTATAGGATATGACTCGGAATTT.

This sequence joins TRBV7-2 and TRBJ1-5; no firm D call. The V gene's germline CDR1 is SGHTA and CDR2 FQGNSA. V lost 5 bases and J 7 bases, leaving 12 bases between the germline ends. The length of the CDR3 is 13 residues. In DNA form, the CDR3 reads TGTGCCAGCAGCGCTTTCCCAACACAGCCCCAGCATTTT. Its translation: CASSAFPTQPQHF.

The CDR3 spells CASSQDGTGNTEAFF. CDR3 DNA sequence: TGTGCCAGCAGCCAAGATGGGACAGGGAACACTGAAGCTTTCTTT. This chain uses TRBV3-1 with TRBJ1-1, with 8 positions matching TRBD1. V was pared by 0 bases and J by 1 base, with 1 base of the junction left unmatched. Germline V gene sequence: CDR1 LGHDT, CDR2 YNNKEL (reference sequence). The CDR3 extends over 15 amino acids. The whole variable domain, remainder taken from reference TRBV3-1 and TRBJ1-1, is DTAVSQTPKYLVTQMGNDKSIKCEQNLGHDTMYWYKQDSKKFLKIMFSYNNKELIINETVPNRFSPKSPDKAHLNLHINSLELGDSAVYFCASSQDGTGNTEAFFGQGTRLTVV.

The table lists this clonotype with many counts. V usage is TRBV7-6 and J usage is TRBJ2-7; TRBD2 is a possible D gene (5 bases). V was trimmed by 3 bases and J by 6 bases, leaving 15 bases between them. CDR3 size: 14 residues. Germline CDR1 and CDR2: SGHVS and FNYEAQ. CDR3 sequence: CASSFLGENAEQYF. CDR3 sequence (DNA): TGTGCCAGCAGCTTTCTCGGGGAGAACGCCGAGCAGTACTTC.

This clonotype was counted only a few times. This chain uses TRBV5-5 with TRBJ1-4; D is unclear. Trimming pared 0 bases from V and 8 bases from J, leaving 14 bases between. The CDR3 is made up of 15 amino acids. Per the germline V gene, CDR1 is SGHKS and CDR2 is YYEKEE (reference sequence). CDR3 nucleotides: TGTGCCAGCAGCTTGGTAACAGCCCCCCTAGAAAAACTGTTTTTT. Translating gives CASSLVTAPLEKLFF.

Ten or more counts support this clonotype. The chain employs TRBV2 and TRBJ2-7; 7 bases align to TRBD1. Germline V gene data show CDR1 as SNHLY and CDR2 as FYNNEI. There are 12 residues in the CDR3. Trimming removed 0 bases from V and 8 bases from J; junction bases left unmatched: 1. Here the CDR3 reads CASSEAQGKQYF. Here the CDR3 DNA reads TGTGCCAGCAGTGAAGCACAGGGGAAGCAGTACTTC.

This clonotype was detected only once. The chain is built from TRBV20-1 and TRBJ2-3, with 9 bases identical to TRBD2. The CDR3 covers 13 residues. V lost 4 bases and J lost 6; bases outside the gene matches: 5. Per germline, CDR1 DFQATT and CDR2 SNEGSKA (reference sequence). The CDR3: CSANQREVDTQYF. As DNA, the CDR3 is TGCAGTGCTAATCAGCGGGAGGTTGATACGCAGTATTTT.

The chain combines TRBV12-3 or TRBV12-4 with TRBJ2-7, with 12 nucleotides matching TRBD1. The CDR3 covers 16 residues. Losses at the gene ends were 1 base for V and 7 bases for J; bases not matched to a gene: 8. The CDR3 DNA is TGTGCCAGCAGTTTAGGGTTGGGGACAGGGGGCCGGGAGCAGTACTTC. Translation: CASSLGLGTGGREQYF.

This clonotype was picked up many times. CDR3 residues: CASSSRGPNYGYTF. CDR3 DNA: TGTGCCAGCAGTTCCAGAGGGCCCAACTATGGCTACACCTTC. The chain combines TRBV12-3 or TRBV12-4 with TRBJ1-2; D is unclear. The CDR3 runs to 14 residues. The germline V and J ends were trimmed by 4 bases and 2 bases, with 11 bases remaining between them.

This clonotype was counted a few times. The chain uses TRBV7-8 and TRBJ1-5; D uncertain. V was clipped by 4 bases and J by 0 bases, with 10 bases between them. The CDR3 is 15 residues long. CDR1 is SGHVS, CDR2 FQNEAQ, per germline. CDR3 coding DNA: TGTGCCAGCAGCTCATTTTGGGATAGCAATCAGCCCCAGCATTTT. Protein: CASSSFWDSNQPQHF.

This clonotype was counted many times. The rearrangement uses TRBV12-3 or TRBV12-4 and TRBJ1-5; no clear D. The V end was cut by 2 bases, the J end by 4 bases, with 15 bases between. The CDR3 loop spans 16 amino acids. The CDR3 region is CASSLSELGRNQPQHF. CDR3 coding DNA: TGTGCCAGCAGTTTATCGGAGTTGGGGAGGAATCAGCCCCAGCATTTT.

This clonotype has more than one count but fewer than ten. The V call is TRBV9, the J call TRBJ1-1, with TRBD1 matching over 9 bases. CDR3 length equals 14 residues. With V trimmed by 1 base and J by 4 bases, 2 bases remained unmatched. Per the germline V gene, CDR1 is SGDLS and CDR2 is YYNGEE. This CDR3 is CASSVQDRGTEAFF. As DNA, the CDR3 is TGTGCCAGCAGCGTACAGGACAGGGGCACTGAAGCTTTCTTT.

Worth noting for this clonotype: A much larger clone lies one base from this, so it may be a read error. This rearrangement joins TRBV28 to TRBJ1-2; D might be TRBD1 (5 bases). Germline CDR1 is MDHEN and CDR2 is SYDVKM. CDR3 length: 14 residues. The CDR3: CASSLQDINYGCTF. The CDR3 DNA follows: TGTGCCAGCAGTTTGCAGGACATTAACTATGGCTGCACCTTC.

This clonotype was seen only a few times. The CDR3 region is CASSNTGGGNTEAFF. The DNA of the CDR3 is TGTGCCAGCAGCAACACAGGGGGAGGGAACACTGAAGCTTTCTTT. The rearrangement uses TRBV7-9 and TRBJ1-1; 8 positions match TRBD1. The V and J ends lost 5 bases and 1 base, in that order; junction bases with no gene match: 6. Germline CDR1 is SEHNR and CDR2 is FQNEAQ (reference sequence). The CDR3 has 15 residues. The full variable domain, rest sourced from reference TRBV7-9 and TRBJ1-1, is DTGVSQNPRHKITKRGQNVTFRCDPISEHNRLYWYRQTLGQGPEFLTYFQNEAQLEKSRLLSDRFSAERPKGSFSTLEIQRTEQGDSAMYLCASSNTGGGNTEAFFGQGTRLTVV.

The chain joins TRBV29-1 to TRBJ2-2, with a weak D call TRBD1 (5 bases). Trimming left V 2 bases short and J 6 bases short, with 10 bases between. The CDR3 is 13 residues long. In germline, CDR1 is SQVTM, CDR2 ANQGSEA. The chain's CDR3 is CSVEPQGSGELFF. The CDR3 DNA reads as TGCAGCGTTGAACCTCAGGGTTCCGGGGAGCTGTTTTTT.

This clonotype was seen just once. Just one base apart from a much larger clone, this may be a read error. The chain combines TRBV20-1 with TRBJ2-7; 8 positions agree with TRBD1. The germline gives CDR1 DFQATT, CDR2 SNEGSKA (reference sequence). This CDR3 region has 13 residues. V gave up 5 bases and J gave up 8 bases; unmatched junction bases: 11. DNA of the CDR3: TGCAGTGCTGGCCCGACAGGGGTCGATAAGCAGTACTTC. Residues: CSAGPTGVDKQYF.

This clonotype was observed at least ten times. This sequence joins TRBV24-1 and TRBJ2-2, with TRBD1 matching 8 bases. After removal of 9 bases from V and 6 bases from J, the junction contained 8 bases not matched to a gene. The germline V gene has CDR1 KGHDR and CDR2 SFDVKD. The CDR3 is made up of 14 amino acids. The CDR3 loop is CATLGQGGAGELFF. The CDR3 nucleotides read TGTGCCACCCTCGGACAGGGAGGAGCCGGGGAGCTGTTTTTT.

This clonotype was picked up many times. The V call is TRBV12-3 or TRBV12-4, the J call TRBJ2-5, with D tentatively TRBD1 or TRBD2 (5 bases each). V was clipped by 7 bases and J by 5 bases, with 11 bases between them. The length of the CDR3 is 12 residues. CDR3: CASTQGEETQYF. DNA of the CDR3: TGTGCCAGCACCCAGGGAGAGGAGACCCAGTACTTC.

The V call is TRBV6-1, the J call TRBJ2-5, with D perhaps assigned TRBD1 or TRBD2 (6 bases each). CDR3 length: 14 residues. Per the germline V gene, CDR1 is MNHNS and CDR2 is SASEGT. V lost 6 bases and J 6 bases, leaving 17 bases between the germline ends. The CDR3 nucleotides are TGTGCCAGCAGCCGGAGGGGGGCTCCGAAGACCCAGTACTTC. Its protein product is CASSRRGAPKTQYF.

The gene calls are TRBV24-1 and TRBJ2-7; D might be TRBD2 (6 bases). V was clipped by 0 bases and J by 4 bases, with 15 bases between them. The CDR3 sequence is 16 residues long. Germline CDR1 is KGHDR and CDR2 is SFDVKD. The CDR3 here is CATSDLRSGRTYEQYF. DNA for the CDR3: TGTGCCACCAGTGATTTGCGATCTGGGAGGACGTACGAGCAGTACTTC.

The chain couples TRBV24-1 to TRBJ1-5; 7 bases fit TRBD1. The J segment lost 2 bases and the V segment lost 9 bases, leaving 9 bases of the junction unmatched. The CDR3 consists of 15 residues. Looked up from germline, CDR1 is KGHDR and CDR2 is SFDVKD. The CDR3, as DNA: TGTGCCACCCAGGGGGGGGTAGAGGGCAATCAGCCCCAGCATTTT. It translates to CATQGGVEGNQPQHF.

This clonotype was observed a handful of times. V is TRBV7-2 and J is TRBJ1-2; tentative D call: TRBD1 (5 bases). Germline CDR1 and CDR2: SGHTA and FQGNSA. The CDR3 runs to 16 residues. Trimming removed 5 bases from V and 4 bases from J, with 20 bases in between. CDR3 DNA: TGTGCCAGCAGCCCACCGGGGCAGGGAGCAGGCTATGGCTACACCTTC. Its protein product is CASSPPGQGAGYGYTF.

V is TRBV12-3 or TRBV12-4 and J is TRBJ1-2; 8 bases align to TRBD1. The ends lost 6 bases at V and 4 bases at J; junction bases unmatched: 10. CDR3 length: 15 residues. This CDR3 reads CASSLTRGRGYGYTF. The DNA for the CDR3 is TGTGCCAGCAGCTTAACCAGGGGGCGCGGCTATGGCTACACCTTC.

This chain uses TRBV7-9 with TRBJ2-7; perhaps TRBD1 as D (6 bases). This CDR3 is 14 amino acids long. The germline V gene encodes CDR1 SEHNR and CDR2 FQNEAQ (reference sequence). Trimming shortened V by 5 bases and J by 6 bases, and 17 bases separated the two germline ends. CDR3 residues: CASSGLQGGREQYF. In DNA form, the CDR3 reads TGTGCCAGCAGCGGCTTACAAGGGGGACGCGAGCAGTACTTC.